The 14 T cell receptor beta chains below all came from one sample that was sequenced in a study of blood T cell repertoires in COVID-19. TCRdb keeps only in-frame clones here, not all; method: immunoSEQ multiplex PCR. This table has approximately 200,000 clones, approximately 90% appearing once. Sequences were obtained from peripheral blood. The source is a woman aged 25-40 years with active or convalescent COVID-19.

The chain uses TRBV14 and TRBJ1-2, with D possibly matching TRBD1 (6 bases). Per germline, CDR1 SGHDN and CDR2 FVKESK. The CDR3 runs 13 residues. The ends were cut back, 4 bases at V and 4 bases at J, with 10 bases in the middle. CDR3 residues: CASSRTAIYGYTF. The DNA of the CDR3 is TGTGCCAGCAGCCGGACAGCCATCTATGGCTACACCTTC.

The rearrangement links TRBV7-9 to TRBJ1-1, with no clear D. Deletions cut 10 bases from V and 1 base from J, with 16 bases between. The length of the CDR3 is 14 residues. From germline, CDR1 is SEHNR and CDR2 FQNEAQ (reference sequence). The CDR3 bases are TGTGCCACCGAGGTTGGAGGCAGGAACACTGAAGCTTTCTTT. This translates into CATEVGGRNTEAFF.

In this sample, this clone turned up a few times. The chain links TRBV2 to TRBJ1-1; possibly TRBD1 for D (6 bases). The CDR3 runs 12 residues. Germline V CDR1 and CDR2: SNHLY, FYNNEI. The V end lost 5 bases, the J end lost 11 bases, and 15 bases lay between the germline ends. The DNA of the CDR3 is TGTGCCAGCAGTTCACAGGGAACGGAGGCTTTCTTT. This translates into CASSSQGTEAFF. Together with reference TRBV2 and TRBJ1-1, the CDR3 gives the full variable domain: EPEVTQTPSHQVTQMGQEVILRCVPISNHLYFYWYRQILGQKVEFLVSFYNNEISEKSEIFDDQFSVERPDGSNFTLKIRSTKLEDSAMYFCASSSQGTEAFFGQGTRLTVV.

The V and J genes are TRBV5-8 and TRBJ1-5, with a tentative D call TRBD1 (5 bases). Germline values: CDR1 SGHTS, CDR2 YDEGEE. The CDR3 extends over 13 amino acids. V lost 1 base and J lost 7, with 9 bases in between. This chain's CDR3 is CASSLRGLQPQHF. In nucleotides, the CDR3 is TGTGCCAGCAGCTTGCGGGGGTTACAGCCCCAGCATTTT. The entire variable domain, with the rest obtained from reference TRBV5-8 and TRBJ1-5, is as follows: EAGVTQSPTHLIKTRGQQATLRCSPISGHTSVYWYQQALGLGLQFLLWYDEGEERNRGNFPPRFSGRQFPNYSSELNVNALELEDSALYLCASSLRGLQPQHFGDGTRLSIL.

The chain carries TRBV4-2 and TRBJ2-7; 10 nucleotides align to TRBD2. This CDR3 spans 15 amino acids. Trimming took 0 bases from V and 3 from J; bases not matched to a gene: 2. Germline CDR1 LGHNA, CDR2 YNFKEQ. CDR3 residues: CASSQEGTSVYEQYF. In DNA form, the CDR3 reads TGTGCCAGCAGCCAAGAAGGGACTAGCGTCTACGAGCAGTACTTC.

The chain has TRBV5-4 and TRBJ1-4, with 7 bases that match TRBD1. In germline, CDR1 is SGHNT, CDR2 YYREEE (reference sequence). V lost 3 bases and J lost 6; bases outside the gene matches: 5. CDR3 length equals 14 residues. This chain's CDR3 is CASSSVGTDEKLFF. The CDR3 DNA reads TGTGCCAGCAGCTCGGTAGGGACAGATGAAAAACTGTTTTTT.

The CDR3 loop reads CATSSDRGGRARQPQHF. The CDR3 bases are TGTGCCACCAGCTCAGATAGGGGAGGGCGGGCTCGGCAGCCCCAGCATTTT. V and J are TRBV15 and TRBJ1-5; tentative D call: TRBD1 (5 bases). CDR3 length: 17 amino acids. Trimming took 5 bases from V and 7 from J, leaving 24 bases between them. Germline lookup yields CDR1 LNHNV and CDR2 YYDKDF (reference sequence).

The chain uses TRBV11-2 and TRBJ2-1, with TRBD1 matching 8 bases. Trimming at V came to 3 bases and at J to 7 bases, leaving 5 bases not matched to a gene. The CDR3 totals 14 residues. Germline values: CDR1 SGHAT, CDR2 FQNNGV. The CDR3 DNA reads TGTGCCAGCAGCTTGGACAGGGTTGGTAATGAGCAGTTCTTC. Residues: CASSLDRVGNEQFF. The full variable domain, its missing parts supplied by reference TRBV11-2 and TRBJ2-1, is EAGVAQSPRYKIIEKRQSVAFWCNPISGHATLYWYQQILGQGPKLLIQFQNNGVVDDSQLPKDRFSAERLKGVDSTLKIQPAKLEDSAVYLCASSLDRVGNEQFFGPGTRLTVL.

The chain joins TRBV5-1 to TRBJ2-3, with a tentative D call TRBD1 (7 bases). Germline lookup yields CDR1 SGHRS and CDR2 YFSETQ. CDR3 size: 14 residues. V was clipped by 0 bases and J by 15 bases, with 20 bases between them. For the CDR3, the DNA is TGCGCCAGCAGCTTGGCAAGGGGGCGGGACCAAGACTATTTT. It codes for CASSLARGRDQDYF.

J is TRBJ2-1 and V is TRBV5-1; 9 nucleotides match TRBD2. The CDR3 is 16 amino acids. The J segment lost 2 bases and the V segment lost 1 base, leaving 4 bases of the junction unmatched. Germline V gene lookup returns CDR1 SGHRS and CDR2 YFSETQ. The CDR3 DNA follows: TGCGCCAGCAGCTTGTCGGGCGGGAGGGCCTACAATGAGCAGTTCTTC. It translates to CASSLSGGRAYNEQFF.

J is TRBJ1-5 and V is TRBV10-2; D not resolved. V lost 2 bases to trimming and J lost 2 bases, with 19 bases between them. Looked up from germline, CDR1 is WSHSY and CDR2 is SAAADI. This CDR3 is 18 amino acids long. The CDR3 DNA is TGCGCCAGCAGTGAGCCCGCGACATCCTTAGTGGGCAATCAGCCCCAGCATTTT. This encodes CASSEPATSLVGNQPQHF.

V is TRBV4-1 and J is TRBJ2-5; D possibly corresponds to TRBD1 (5 bases). Trimming cost V 1 base and J 4 bases, with 13 bases left between them. The CDR3 length is 15 residues. Germline CDR1 and CDR2: MGHRA and YSYEKL. In DNA, the CDR3 is TGCGCCAGCAGCCAAGGGGGCAGGGTAGGAGAGACCCAGTACTTC. Translation gives CASSQGGRVGETQYF.

V and J are TRBV7-9 and TRBJ2-5; TRBD2 aligns across 14 bases. In germline, CDR1 is SEHNR, CDR2 FQNEAQ (reference sequence). J lost 0 bases, V lost 5 bases, and 8 bases had no gene match. This CDR3 region has 18 residues. CDR3: CASSRTSGGNWYQETQYF. Here the CDR3 DNA reads TGTGCCAGCAGCCGGACTAGCGGGGGGAATTGGTACCAAGAGACCCAGTACTTC.

The chain combines TRBV19 with TRBJ2-7; 8 bases map to TRBD2. Germline V CDR1 and CDR2: LNHDA, SQIVND (reference sequence). Losses at the gene ends were 3 bases for V and 1 base for J; bases not matched to a gene: 8. The CDR3 is made up of 16 amino acids. The CDR3 reads CASSMPAAGGSYEQYF. DNA for the CDR3: TGTGCCAGTAGTATGCCCGCGGCGGGAGGTTCCTACGAGCAGTACTTC.